The rows below give T cell receptor beta chains drawn from one sample of a study of identical twins. From the 5' RACE reads, TCRdb called clonotypes with MiXCR, one entry per CDR3 protein. The table lists 1.5 million to 2 million distinct CDR3 sequences, about 32% of them singletons. Material: cord blood. The source of these receptors is a newborn girl in good health. Both conserved end residues are part of each CDR3. Fields, in order: D gene, V gene, clone size, J gene, CDR3 protein, CDR3 DNA. The D gene is left open where the match is weak. Clone size, where shown, is once, few, many, or a class for clones that have expanded.

D gene: .
V gene: TRBV10-3
clone size: .
J gene: TRBJ1-5
CDR3 protein: CAVQVNQPQHF
CDR3 DNA: TGTGCCGTACAGGTAAATCAGCCCCAGCATTTT

D gene: TRBD1
V gene: TRBV7-9
clone size: .
J gene: TRBJ1-2
CDR3 protein: CASSPTGTASYGYTF
CDR3 DNA: TGTGCCAGCAGCCCCACCGGGACAGCCTCCTATGGCTACACCTTC

D gene: .
V gene: TRBV4-2
clone size: .
J gene: TRBJ2-4
CDR3 protein: CASSQEGVQYF
CDR3 DNA: TGTGCCAGCAGCCAAGAGGGGGTGCAGTACTTC

D gene: .
V gene: TRBV4-2
clone size: .
J gene: TRBJ2-2
CDR3 protein: CASSRDPNTGGLFF
CDR3 DNA: TGTGCCAGCAGCCGGGACCCTAACACCGGGGGGCTGTTTTTT

D gene: TRBD2
V gene: TRBV11-2
clone size: .
J gene: TRBJ2-1
CDR3 protein: CASSLAPGLAGGGSYNEQFF
CDR3 DNA: TGTGCCAGCAGCTTAGCCCCGGGACTAGCGGGAGGCGGATCCTACAATGAGCAGTTCTTC

D gene: .
V gene: TRBV18
clone size: few
J gene: TRBJ1-4
CDR3 protein: CASSTQLDEKLFF
CDR3 DNA: TGTGCCAGCTCAACCCAATTGGACGAAAAACTGTTTTTT

D gene: .
V gene: TRBV20-1
clone size: many
J gene: TRBJ2-3
CDR3 protein: CSAGSASTDTQYF
CDR3 DNA: TGCAGTGCCGGGAGCGCAAGCACAGATACGCAGTATTTT

D gene: TRBD2
V gene: TRBV20-1
clone size: few
J gene: TRBJ2-3
CDR3 protein: CSATWTSGRAPPTDTQYF
CDR3 DNA: TGCAGTGCTACCTGGACTAGCGGGAGGGCCCCCCCCACAGATACGCAGTATTTT

D gene: TRBD1
V gene: TRBV11-2
clone size: .
J gene: TRBJ1-6
CDR3 protein: CASSLRQGVSPLHF
CDR3 DNA: TGTGCCAGCAGCTTACGACAGGGGGTTTCACCCCTCCACTTT

D gene: .
V gene: TRBV10-3
clone size: once
J gene: TRBJ2-7
CDR3 protein: CAISAKTGYEQYF
CDR3 DNA: TGTGCCATCAGTGCAAAGACGGGTTACGAGCAGTACTTC

D gene: TRBD1
V gene: TRBV15
clone size: .
J gene: TRBJ1-4
CDR3 protein: CVTSRGGQGEKLFF
CDR3 DNA: TGTGTCACCAGCAGAGGTGGACAGGGTGAAAAACTGTTTTTT

D gene: .
V gene: TRBV14
clone size: few
J gene: TRBJ1-1
CDR3 protein: CASSRSGKGFSTEAFF
CDR3 DNA: TGTGCCAGCAGCCGGTCGGGTAAGGGTTTTTCCACTGAAGCTTTCTTT

D gene: .
V gene: TRBV20-1
clone size: .
J gene: TRBJ1-2
CDR3 protein: CSAASGDGYTF
CDR3 DNA: TGCAGTGCTGCCTCAGGTGATGGCTACACCTTC

D gene: TRBD1
V gene: TRBV20-1
clone size: many
J gene: TRBJ1-2
CDR3 protein: CSARVPGQGTNGYTF
CDR3 DNA: TGCAGTGCTAGAGTTCCGGGACAGGGGACAAATGGCTACACCTTC

D gene: .
V gene: TRBV13
clone size: few
J gene: TRBJ1-1
CDR3 protein: CASSLSSVAANTEAFF
CDR3 DNA: TGTGCCAGCAGCTTATCCTCCGTAGCGGCTAACACTGAAGCTTTCTTT

D gene: .
V gene: TRBV25-1
clone size: few
J gene: TRBJ1-6
CDR3 protein: CASSVNWNSPLHF
CDR3 DNA: TGTGCCAGCAGTGTCAATTGGAATTCACCCCTCCACTTT

D gene: TRBD1
V gene: TRBV10-3
clone size: many
J gene: TRBJ2-7
CDR3 protein: CAISDVGQNTYEQYF
CDR3 DNA: TGTGCCATCAGTGATGTGGGACAGAACACCTACGAGCAGTACTTC

D gene: .
V gene: TRBV28
clone size: .
J gene: TRBJ1-6
CDR3 protein: CASRIRQNYNSPLHF
CDR3 DNA: TGTGCCAGCAGGATTAGACAGAACTATAATTCACCCCTCCACTTT

D gene: TRBD1
V gene: TRBV6-1
clone size: .
J gene: TRBJ1-1
CDR3 protein: CASSDRAGQGKENTEAFF
CDR3 DNA: TGTGCCAGCAGCGATAGGGCGGGACAGGGAAAAGAAAACACTGAAGCTTTCTTT

D gene: .
V gene: TRBV4-1
clone size: .
J gene: TRBJ1-1
CDR3 protein: CASSQATVVGTEAFF
CDR3 DNA: TGCGCCAGCAGCCAGGCCACAGTAGTTGGCACTGAAGCTTTCTTT

D gene: .
V gene: TRBV6-1
clone size: .
J gene: TRBJ1-5
CDR3 protein: CASSELGRLNQPQHF
CDR3 DNA: TGTGCCAGCAGTGAACTCGGCAGACTAAATCAGCCCCAGCATTTT

D gene: TRBD2
V gene: TRBV5-1
clone size: many
J gene: TRBJ2-3
CDR3 protein: CASTQLAGGQDTQYF
CDR3 DNA: TGCGCCAGCACCCAACTAGCGGGAGGGCAAGATACGCAGTATTTT

D gene: .
V gene: TRBV7-9
clone size: .
J gene: TRBJ2-3
CDR3 protein: CASRAGRSSTDTQYF
CDR3 DNA: TGTGCCAGCAGGGCTGGACGGTCGAGCACAGATACGCAGTATTTT

D gene: .
V gene: TRBV6-1
clone size: .
J gene: TRBJ2-7
CDR3 protein: CASSEARALKGYEQYF
CDR3 DNA: TGTGCCAGCAGTGAAGCGCGGGCACTTAAGGGGTACGAGCAGTACTTC

D gene: .
V gene: TRBV24-1
clone size: few
J gene: TRBJ2-5
CDR3 protein: CATSDPRGPTETQYF
CDR3 DNA: TGTGCCACCAGTGATCCCCGGGGCCCTACGGAGACCCAGTACTTC

D gene: .
V gene: TRBV21-1
clone size: few
J gene: TRBJ1-5
CDR3 protein: CASSKMKGQVFSNQPQHF
CDR3 DNA: TGTGCCAGCAGCAAAATGAAAGGGCAGGTCTTTAGCAATCAGCCCCAGCATTTT

D gene: .
V gene: TRBV15
clone size: few
J gene: TRBJ2-3
CDR3 protein: CATSSTAGWADTQYF
CDR3 DNA: TGTGCCACCAGCAGTACCGCGGGGTGGGCAGATACGCAGTATTTT

D gene: .
V gene: TRBV20-1
clone size: once
J gene: TRBJ2-3
CDR3 protein: CSARGTRGATDTQYF
CDR3 DNA: TGCAGTGCTAGAGGCACCCGCGGAGCCACAGATACGCAGTATTTT

D gene: .
V gene: TRBV2
clone size: few
J gene: TRBJ2-5
CDR3 protein: CASTLEQARAETQYF
CDR3 DNA: TGTGCCAGCACCCTAGAACAGGCTAGGGCAGAGACCCAGTACTTC

D gene: .
V gene: TRBV10-3
clone size: .
J gene: TRBJ1-1
CDR3 protein: CAISDITMTALNTEAFF
CDR3 DNA: TGTGCCATCAGCGACATAACAATGACAGCCTTGAACACTGAAGCTTTCTTT

D gene: TRBD2
V gene: TRBV29-1
clone size: .
J gene: TRBJ2-1
CDR3 protein: CSVERLAGVSEQFF
CDR3 DNA: TGCAGCGTTGAAAGACTAGCGGGAGTATCTGAGCAGTTCTTC

D gene: .
V gene: TRBV7-9
clone size: few
J gene: TRBJ2-1
CDR3 protein: CASSLSGGGKVGYDEQFF
CDR3 DNA: TGTGCCAGCAGCTTATCCGGAGGAGGGAAGGTGGGCTATGATGAGCAGTTCTTC

D gene: .
V gene: TRBV4-1
clone size: few
J gene: TRBJ2-2
CDR3 protein: CASSHRDTGELFF
CDR3 DNA: TGCGCCAGCAGCCACAGGGACACCGGGGAGCTGTTTTTT

D gene: .
V gene: TRBV20-1
clone size: .
J gene: TRBJ2-7
CDR3 protein: CSASGGRNNEQYF
CDR3 DNA: TGCAGTGCTAGCGGGGGGCGGAACAATGAGCAGTACTTC